These T cell receptor beta chains were read from a single sample in a study of PD-1 blockade in classical Hodgkin lymphoma. Method: immunoSEQ multiplex PCR; TCRdb's copy keeps in-frame clones and lacks some. The data contain around 23,000 clones, 80% to 85% of them seen just once; the ten biggest clones take up over 1.5%. The input for sequencing was CD4+ T cells from blood, taken at baseline. The receptor set was obtained from a human donor with classical Hodgkin lymphoma. Both conserved end residues are part of each CDR3. The order of the fields is clone size, D gene, V gene, J gene, CDR3 DNA, CDR3 protein. The D gene is left open where the match is weak. A row's size may be missing; if present it is once, few, many or a size class.

abundance: NA; d_gene: NA; v_gene: TRBV6-6; j_gene: TRBJ2-7; CDR3nt: TGTGCCAGCACCTGGGAAGGGAGCTACGAGCAGTACTTC; CDR3aa: CASTWEGSYEQYF
abundance: NA; d_gene: NA; v_gene: TRBV25-1; j_gene: TRBJ2-7; CDR3nt: TGTGCCAGCAGGCCCTCCGGCTACGAGCAGTACTTC; CDR3aa: CASRPSGYEQYF
abundance: NA; d_gene: NA; v_gene: TRBV2; j_gene: TRBJ1-1; CDR3nt: TGTGCCAGCAGTGATAGTGGCAGGGAAGCTTTCTTT; CDR3aa: CASSDSGREAFF
abundance: NA; d_gene: TRBD1; v_gene: TRBV7-6; j_gene: TRBJ1-4; CDR3nt: TGTGCCAGCAGCCCTACAGGGGGGAGGGGTAATGAAAAACTGTTTTTT; CDR3aa: CASSPTGGRGNEKLFF
abundance: NA; d_gene: NA; v_gene: TRBV21-1; j_gene: TRBJ1-5; CDR3nt: TGTGCCCCTTACCCTTCCTTCCGGACATCAAGCAATCAGCCCCAGCATTTT; CDR3aa: CAPYPSFRTSSNQPQHF
abundance: NA; d_gene: NA; v_gene: TRBV27; j_gene: TRBJ1-4; CDR3nt: TGTGCCAGCAGTTTAACGGGGTTGGGTGAAAAACTGTTTTTT; CDR3aa: CASSLTGLGEKLFF
abundance: NA; d_gene: NA; v_gene: TRBV28; j_gene: TRBJ1-1; CDR3nt: TGTGCCAGCAGTTTAAGGAACGTCAGCCCCGAAGCTTTCTTT; CDR3aa: CASSLRNVSPEAFF
abundance: few; d_gene: TRBD2; v_gene: TRBV7-7; j_gene: TRBJ2-3; CDR3nt: TGTGCTAGCAGCTTAGGACTAGCGGTGGGAGCAGATACGCAGTATTTT; CDR3aa: CASSLGLAVGADTQYF
abundance: NA; d_gene: NA; v_gene: TRBV6-1; j_gene: TRBJ2-2; CDR3nt: TGTGCCAGCAGTGATACCCACCGGGAGCTGTTTTTT; CDR3aa: CASSDTHRELFF
abundance: few; d_gene: NA; v_gene: TRBV7-8; j_gene: TRBJ1-1; CDR3nt: TGTGCCAGCAGCTTAGTGCAACAGTTGAACACTGAAGCTTTCTTT; CDR3aa: CASSLVQQLNTEAFF
abundance: NA; d_gene: NA; v_gene: TRBV2; j_gene: TRBJ2-5; CDR3nt: TGTGCCAGCACCAGGGACCACTTGGAGACCCAGTACTTC; CDR3aa: CASTRDHLETQYF
abundance: NA; d_gene: NA; v_gene: TRBV11-2; j_gene: TRBJ1-1; CDR3nt: TGTGCCAGCAGGCCTTATCTGGGCGACACTGAAGCTTTCTTT; CDR3aa: CASRPYLGDTEAFF
abundance: once; d_gene: NA; v_gene: TRBV19; j_gene: TRBJ1-4; CDR3nt: TGTGCCAGTAGTTCACCACGCGATGGAGACAACGAAAAACTGTTTTTT; CDR3aa: CASSSPRDGDNEKLFF
abundance: NA; d_gene: TRBD2; v_gene: TRBV9; j_gene: TRBJ2-5; CDR3nt: TGTGCCAGCAGCGTCGGAGCGGGGTCCTTATACCAAGAGACCCAGTACTTC; CDR3aa: CASSVGAGSLYQETQYF
abundance: NA; d_gene: NA; v_gene: TRBV6-6; j_gene: TRBJ1-1; CDR3nt: TGTGCCAGCAGGGGCCTCCGGCTCGATAACACTGAAGCTTTCTTT; CDR3aa: CASRGLRLDNTEAFF
abundance: NA; d_gene: NA; v_gene: TRBV9; j_gene: TRBJ2-1; CDR3nt: TGTGCCAGCAGCGTAAGGACGAGGAACAATGAGCAGTTCTTC; CDR3aa: CASSVRTRNNEQFF
abundance: NA; d_gene: TRBD2; v_gene: TRBV2; j_gene: TRBJ2-3; CDR3nt: TGTGCCAGCAGTAAGCGGGGCACTAGCACAGATACGCAGTATTTT; CDR3aa: CASSKRGTSTDTQYF
abundance: NA; d_gene: NA; v_gene: TRBV5-1; j_gene: TRBJ1-4; CDR3nt: TGCGCCAGCAGCTTCGGGATGACTGAAAAACTGTTTTTT; CDR3aa: CASSFGMTEKLFF
abundance: once; d_gene: NA; v_gene: TRBV2; j_gene: TRBJ2-1; CDR3nt: TGTGCCAGCAGTTATGGGACTGAGCAGTTCTTC; CDR3aa: CASSYGTEQFF
abundance: NA; d_gene: NA; v_gene: TRBV7-9; j_gene: TRBJ1-5; CDR3nt: TGTGCCAGCAGCTTAATTTTTAGTCAGCCCCAGCATTTT; CDR3aa: CASSLIFSQPQHF
abundance: NA; d_gene: NA; v_gene: TRBV7-2; j_gene: TRBJ2-7; CDR3nt: TGTGCCAGCAGCCTACAAGGCTACGAGCAGTACTTC; CDR3aa: CASSLQGYEQYF
abundance: NA; d_gene: NA; v_gene: TRBV19; j_gene: TRBJ2-1; CDR3nt: TGTGCCAGCTCGTCCTTGATGTTAGAGCAGTTCTTC; CDR3aa: CASSSLMLEQFF
abundance: NA; d_gene: NA; v_gene: TRBV7-2; j_gene: TRBJ2-5; CDR3nt: TGTGCCAGCAGCAGACAAGAAGAGACCCAGTACTTC; CDR3aa: CASSRQEETQYF
abundance: NA; d_gene: NA; v_gene: TRBV6-5; j_gene: TRBJ1-1; CDR3nt: TGTGCCAGCAGTTACTCGCGGACAGAGGACACTGAAGCTTTCTTT; CDR3aa: CASSYSRTEDTEAFF
abundance: NA; d_gene: NA; v_gene: TRBV19; j_gene: TRBJ1-4; CDR3nt: TGTGCCAGTAGTATAGGGGGTCCTGAAAAACTGTTTTTT; CDR3aa: CASSIGGPEKLFF
abundance: few; d_gene: TRBD2; v_gene: TRBV29-1; j_gene: TRBJ2-7; CDR3nt: TGCAGCGTGGGGTCGACTAGCGGGGGGTCGAGAGAGCAGTACTTC; CDR3aa: CSVGSTSGGSREQYF
abundance: few; d_gene: NA; v_gene: TRBV6-5; j_gene: TRBJ2-5; CDR3nt: TGTGCCAGCAGTTGGGACGGACGGTACCAAGAGACCCAGTACTTC; CDR3aa: CASSWDGRYQETQYF